These 20 T cell receptor beta chains originate from one sample sequenced in a study of response to subunit inactivated influenza vaccine listed by TCRdb under 2018. Receptor amplification or capture employed RT-PCR. Sequencer: Illumina HiSeq 2500. TCRdb trimmed the raw reads at Q25, called clones with MiXCR and kept productive beta chains. Every CDR3 protein is listed once, alongside the most common genes and DNA of its rows. In all, the sample holds approximately 520,000 distinct CDR3 sequences, and 25% of those were seen once. The ten largest account for around 1.8% of the sample. Sample: CD4+ T cells sorted from PBMCs, taken more than 4 days after vaccination. These receptors were taken from a middle-aged man who received an inactivated influenza vaccine. Donor details come from another sample of the same person, matched by shared clones.

The V and J genes are TRBV4-3 and TRBJ2-7; no definite D call. V dropped 1 base and J dropped 0 bases, with 7 bases sitting between them. CDR3 length: 14 amino acids. Germline V gives CDR1 LGHNA, CDR2 YSLEER. The CDR3: CASSQARSSYEQYF. In nucleotides, the CDR3 is TGCGCCAGCAGCCAAGCCCGGAGCTCCTACGAGCAGTACTTC.

J is TRBJ1-1 and V is TRBV20-1, with 7 bases lining up with TRBD1. There are 14 residues in the CDR3. V gave up 6 bases and J gave up 0 bases; unmatched junction bases: 7. In germline, CDR1 is DFQATT, CDR2 SNEGSKA (reference sequence). CDR3 residues: CSARQGSLNTEAFF. The CDR3 DNA follows: TGCAGTGCGCGACAGGGCTCACTGAACACTGAAGCTTTCTTT.

This clonotype was detected only a few times. This chain uses TRBV10-3 with TRBJ2-4; D remains unclear. This CDR3 is built from 15 residues. Germline V CDR1 and CDR2: ENHRY, SYGVKD. V dropped 0 bases and J dropped 8 bases, with 14 bases sitting between them. The CDR3: CAISESGSWTDIQYF. The CDR3 coding sequence is TGTGCCATCAGTGAGTCAGGGTCATGGACCGACATTCAGTACTTC.

The V and J genes are TRBV27 and TRBJ2-5; 7 bases line up with TRBD2. V shed 5 bases, J shed 5 bases, and the junction held 23 bases outside the gene matches. The V gene's germline CDR1 is MNHEY and CDR2 SMNVEV (reference sequence). The CDR3 length is 19 residues. This CDR3 reads CASSPRLAEGRRVGETQYF. In DNA, the CDR3 is TGTGCCAGCAGTCCCAGACTAGCAGAGGGCCGGAGAGTTGGGGAGACCCAGTACTTC.

This clonotype has only one observation. V and J are TRBV20-1 and TRBJ2-1; tentative D call: TRBD2 (6 bases). CDR1 is DFQATT, CDR2 SNEGSKA, per germline (reference sequence). The CDR3 contains 15 residues. V was cut by 6 bases and J by 4 bases, with 19 bases left in between. In DNA form, the CDR3 reads TGCAGTGCACCGCCGGCAGGGACTCCTTACAATGAGCAGTTCTTC. This codes for CSAPPAGTPYNEQFF.

The V and J genes are TRBV7-9 and TRBJ2-5; tentative D call: TRBD1 (5 bases). Deletions cut 1 base from V and 1 base from J, with 10 bases between. Looked up from germline, CDR1 is SEHNR and CDR2 is FQNEAQ (reference sequence). The CDR3 is made up of 15 amino acids. CDR3 loop: CASSLVGASQETQYF. CDR3 nucleotides: TGTGCCAGCAGCTTAGTTGGGGCAAGCCAAGAGACCCAGTACTTC. Together with reference TRBV7-9 and TRBJ2-5, the CDR3 gives the full variable domain: DTGVSQNPRHKITKRGQNVTFRCDPISEHNRLYWYRQTLGQGPEFLTYFQNEAQLEKSRLLSDRFSAERPKGSFSTLEIQRTEQGDSAMYLCASSLVGASQETQYFGPGTRLLVL.

The chain couples TRBV12-3 or TRBV12-4 to TRBJ2-1; the match to TRBD2 covers 13 bases. J was trimmed by 7 bases and V by 5 bases; bases with no gene match: 5. The CDR3 extends over 15 amino acids. The CDR3 is CASSRLAGGTNEQFF. The CDR3 region has the DNA TGTGCCAGCAGTCGACTAGCGGGGGGAACTAATGAGCAGTTCTTC.

This rearrangement joins TRBV20-1 to TRBJ2-4; either TRBD1 or TRBD2 may supply D (5 bases each). The V end was cut by 7 bases, the J end by 7 bases, with 14 bases between. The CDR3 is 12 amino acids. CDR1 DFQATT and CDR2 SNEGSKA come from the germline V gene (reference sequence). CDR3 nucleotide sequence: TGCAGTGGTTCCGAGGGGTGGAACATTCAGTACTTC. Amino acids: CSGSEGWNIQYF.

The rearrangement links TRBV12-3 or TRBV12-4 to TRBJ2-3; 15 positions agree with TRBD2. This CDR3 has 17 residues. Trimming took 6 bases from V and 2 from J; bases not matched to a gene: 6. Here the CDR3 DNA reads TGTGCCAGCAGCCCAGGGACTAGCGGGAGGCCCACAGATACGCAGTATTTT. Translating it yields CASSPGTSGRPTDTQYF.

This chain uses TRBV12-3 or TRBV12-4 with TRBJ2-1, with 7 bases aligning to TRBD2. This CDR3 is built from 14 residues. Trimming took 5 bases from V and 6 from J; bases not matched to a gene: 7. The CDR3, as DNA: TGTGCCAGCAGTCCCTCCACGGGGGGCAATGAGCAGTTCTTC. It specifies CASSPSTGGNEQFF.

J is TRBJ1-2 and V is TRBV6-1; 9 positions match TRBD1. The CDR3 has 14 amino acids. Germline V gives CDR1 MNHNS, CDR2 SASEGT. Germline trimming cut 9 bases from V and 4 bases from J; bases unmatched to any gene: 9. CDR3 region: CARVTTGGSYGYTF. CDR3 coding DNA: TGTGCCAGGGTAACCACAGGGGGCAGCTATGGCTACACCTTC.

The CDR3 coding sequence is TGTGCCAGCAGCTTGGGCCTAGCGGGGGGCCCCCGGGAGACCCAGTACTTC. This gives the protein CASSLGLAGGPRETQYF. The chain is built from TRBV5-8 and TRBJ2-5, with TRBD2 matching 11 bases. V was clipped by 0 bases and J by 5 bases; unmatched bases: 9. The CDR3 consists of 17 residues. CDR1 SGHTS and CDR2 YDEGEE come from the germline V gene.

The chain has TRBV19 and TRBJ2-2; TRBD1 or TRBD2 may be the D gene (5 bases each). The V end was cut by 5 bases, the J end by 3 bases, with 10 bases between. The CDR3 sequence is 14 residues long. The germline gives CDR1 LNHDA, CDR2 SQIVND (reference sequence). The CDR3 loop reads CASSLGVDTGELFF. As DNA, the CDR3 is TGTGCCAGTAGTCTGGGGGTGGACACCGGGGAGCTGTTTTTT.

This chain uses TRBV19 with TRBJ1-5, with D hard to call. This CDR3 spans 15 amino acids. V lost 7 bases and J lost 2, with 15 bases in between. Germline lookup yields CDR1 LNHDA and CDR2 SQIVND (reference sequence). CDR3 sequence reads: CASISLGHGNQPQHF. The CDR3 DNA is TGTGCCAGTATTTCTCTGGGCCATGGCAATCAGCCCCAGCATTTT.

This chain links TRBV2 with TRBJ2-7, with no clear D. V lost 7 bases and J lost 7, with 5 bases in between. Per the germline V gene, CDR1 is SNHLY and CDR2 is FYNNEI. This CDR3 comprises 9 residues. The chain's CDR3 is CASNREQYF. In nucleotides, the CDR3 is TGTGCCAGCAACCGGGAGCAGTACTTC.

This clonotype came up a few times. This rearrangement joins TRBV6-1 to TRBJ2-1; D is uncertain. In germline, CDR1 is MNHNS, CDR2 SASEGT. The CDR3 length is 15 residues. Trimming shortened V by 11 bases and J by 0 bases, and 17 bases separated the two germline ends. The CDR3 DNA sequence: TGTGCCGCCGAGTTGAGTCGGAGCTCCTACAATGAGCAGTTCTTC. It specifies CAAELSRSSYNEQFF.

The chain has TRBV7-2 and TRBJ2-1; 9 nucleotides agree with TRBD1. The CDR3 length is 15 residues. With 2 bases clipped from V and 6 bases from J, the junction kept 5 bases outside the gene matches. Germline V gene data show CDR1 as SGHTA and CDR2 as FQGNSA. The CDR3 DNA sequence: TGTGCCAGCAGCTTACCCGGGACAGGGTCCAATGAGCAGTTCTTC. It yields the protein CASSLPGTGSNEQFF.

This clonotype showed up just once. The gene calls are TRBV9 and TRBJ2-3, with a possible D match to TRBD2 (6 bases). V shed 4 bases and J shed 2 bases, with 17 bases lying between them. The CDR3 loop spans 16 amino acids. Germline CDR1 SGDLS, CDR2 YYNGEE. CDR3 loop: CASSREAVRYTDTQYF. CDR3 DNA: TGTGCCAGCAGCAGGGAGGCGGTCCGATACACAGATACGCAGTATTTT.

At least ten counts were recorded for this clonotype. The rearrangement uses TRBV24-1 and TRBJ2-3; TRBD1 matches at 7 bases. Trimming at V came to 4 bases and at J to 3 bases, leaving 12 bases not matched to a gene. CDR1 is KGHDR, CDR2 SFDVKD, per germline. There are 17 residues in the CDR3. CDR3 sequence reads: CATSDTGDRAYTDTQYF. CDR3 nucleotide sequence: TGTGCCACCAGTGACACCGGCGACAGGGCTTATACAGATACGCAGTATTTT.

This clonotype was counted a few times. The genes are TRBV10-3 and TRBJ2-7; TRBD2 agrees at 9 bases. The J segment lost 2 bases and the V segment lost 4 bases, leaving 3 bases of the junction unmatched. The CDR3 consists of 14 residues. The germline V gene has CDR1 ENHRY and CDR2 SYGVKD. Here the CDR3 DNA reads TGTGCCATCAGTGTAGCTAGCGGGACCTACGAGCAGTACTTC. This encodes CAISVASGTYEQYF.